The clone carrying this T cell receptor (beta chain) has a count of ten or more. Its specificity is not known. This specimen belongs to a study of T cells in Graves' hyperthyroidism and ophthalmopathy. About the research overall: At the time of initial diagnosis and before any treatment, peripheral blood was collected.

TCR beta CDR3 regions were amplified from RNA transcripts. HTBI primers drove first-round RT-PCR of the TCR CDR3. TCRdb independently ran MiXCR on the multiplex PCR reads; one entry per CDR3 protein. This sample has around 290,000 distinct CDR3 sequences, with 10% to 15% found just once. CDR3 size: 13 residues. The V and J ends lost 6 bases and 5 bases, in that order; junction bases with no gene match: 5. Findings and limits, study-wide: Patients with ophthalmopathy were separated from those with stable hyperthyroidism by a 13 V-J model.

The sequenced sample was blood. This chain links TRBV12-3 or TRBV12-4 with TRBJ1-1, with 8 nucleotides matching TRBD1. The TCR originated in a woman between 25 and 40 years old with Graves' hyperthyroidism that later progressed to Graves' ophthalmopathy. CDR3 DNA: TGTGCCAGCAGGCCTACAGGGGGGACTGAAGCTTTCTTT. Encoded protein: CASRPTGGTEAFF.